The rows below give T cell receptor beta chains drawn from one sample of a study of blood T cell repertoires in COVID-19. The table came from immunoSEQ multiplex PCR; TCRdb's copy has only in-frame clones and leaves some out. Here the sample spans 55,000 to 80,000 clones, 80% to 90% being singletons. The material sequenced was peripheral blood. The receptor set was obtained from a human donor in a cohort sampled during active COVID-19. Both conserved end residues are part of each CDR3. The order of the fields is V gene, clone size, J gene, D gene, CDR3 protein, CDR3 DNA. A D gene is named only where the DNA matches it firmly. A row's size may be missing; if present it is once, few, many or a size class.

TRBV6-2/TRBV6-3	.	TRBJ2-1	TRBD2	CASSYSRAGGPYNEQFF	TGTGCCAGCAGTTATTCTAGAGCGGGAGGGCCCTACAATGAGCAGTTCTTC
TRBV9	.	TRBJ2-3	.	CASSVAFGTDTQYF	TGTGCCAGCAGCGTAGCTTTTGGCACAGATACGCAGTATTTT
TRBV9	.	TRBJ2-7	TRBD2	CASSGPDGGSSYEQYF	TGTGCCAGCAGCGGTCCTGACGGGGGGAGCTCCTACGAGCAGTACTTC
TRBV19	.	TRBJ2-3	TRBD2	CASSWGGSADTQYF	TGTGCCAGTAGCTGGGGCGGGAGCGCAGATACGCAGTATTTT
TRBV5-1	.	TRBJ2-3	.	CASSFGGADTDTQYF	TGCGCCAGCAGCTTTGGTGGAGCGGACACAGATACGCAGTATTTT
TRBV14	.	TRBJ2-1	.	CASSLVTTRRNYEQFF	TGTGCCAGCAGCCTAGTGACTACCCGGCGGAATTATGAGCAGTTCTTC
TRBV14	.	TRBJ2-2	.	CASSRPGAGELFF	TGTGCCAGCAGCCGTCCCGGGGCCGGGGAGCTGTTTTTT
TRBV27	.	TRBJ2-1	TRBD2	CASSLRPSGRNEQFF	TGTGCCAGCAGTTTACGGCCTAGCGGGAGGAATGAGCAGTTCTTC
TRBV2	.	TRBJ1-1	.	CASNRERTEAFF	TGTGCCAGCAATCGGGAGAGGACTGAAGCTTTCTTT
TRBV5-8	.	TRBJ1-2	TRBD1	CASRSDRVNYGYTF	TGTGCCAGCAGATCCGACAGGGTGAACTATGGCTACACCTTC
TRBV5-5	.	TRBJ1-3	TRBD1	CASSLNALQGALSGNTIYF	TGTGCCAGCAGCTTGAATGCGCTCCAGGGGGCACTCTCTGGAAACACCATATATTTT
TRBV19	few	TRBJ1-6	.	CASSPFGRESSSYNSPLHF	TGTGCCAGTAGCCCCTTCGGACGGGAATCGAGCTCCTATAATTCACCCCTCCACTTT
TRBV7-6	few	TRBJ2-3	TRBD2	CASSLAPSGGGLTDTQYF	TGTGCCAGCAGCTTAGCCCCTAGCGGGGGGGGACTCACAGATACGCAGTATTTT
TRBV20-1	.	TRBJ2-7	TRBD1	CSASPAGTGSYEQYF	TGCAGTGCTAGTCCAGCCGGGACAGGCTCCTACGAGCAGTACTTC
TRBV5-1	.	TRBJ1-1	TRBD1	CASGRQGILEAFF	TGCGCCAGTGGAAGACAGGGAATCCTAGAAGCTTTCTTT
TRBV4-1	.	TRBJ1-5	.	CASSLYLDRPNQPQHF	TGCGCCAGCAGCCTCTATCTGGACAGACCCAATCAGCCCCAGCATTTT
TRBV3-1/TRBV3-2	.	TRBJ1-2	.	CASSGVTGTSYYGYTF	TGTGCCAGCAGCGGCGTCACAGGGACATCTTACTATGGCTACACCTTC
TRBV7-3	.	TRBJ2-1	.	CASSSSVDNEQFF	TGTGCCAGCAGCTCGTCTGTTGACAATGAGCAGTTCTTC
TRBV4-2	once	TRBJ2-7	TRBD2	CASSHSTTRLAQYEQYF	TGTGCCAGCAGCCACTCCACTACAAGACTAGCGCAATACGAGCAGTACTTC
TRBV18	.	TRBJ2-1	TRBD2	CASSPPSLAGGEQFF	TGTGCCAGCTCACCACCGAGCCTAGCGGGGGGTGAGCAGTTCTTC
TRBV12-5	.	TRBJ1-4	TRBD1	CASGPGTGGREEKLFF	TGTGCTAGTGGTCCCGGGACAGGGGGCCGAGAGGAAAAACTGTTTTTT
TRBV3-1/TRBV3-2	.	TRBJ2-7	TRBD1	CASSLQGSLTGEQYF	TGTGCCAGCAGCTTACAGGGGTCGCTAACGGGGGAGCAGTACTTC
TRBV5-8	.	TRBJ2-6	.	CASSLSSLSSGANVLTF	TGTGCCAGCAGCTTGTCGAGCCTATCCTCTGGGGCCAACGTCCTGACTTTC
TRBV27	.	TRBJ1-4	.	CASSLLGGGRTNEKLFF	TGTGCCAGCAGTTTACTGGGAGGTGGGAGAACTAATGAAAAACTGTTTTTT
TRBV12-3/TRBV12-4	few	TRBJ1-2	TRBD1	CASSARDRVRTF	TGTGCCAGCAGTGCCCGGGACAGGGTTCGCACCTTC
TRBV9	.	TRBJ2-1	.	CASSARVGVTYNEQFF	TGTGCCAGCAGCGCCCGGGTGGGAGTGACCTACAATGAGCAGTTCTTC
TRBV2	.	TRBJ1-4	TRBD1	CASSDRTGGEKLFF	TGTGCCAGCAGTGATCGGACAGGGGGGGAAAAACTGTTTTTT
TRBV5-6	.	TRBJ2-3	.	CASSRGAREYTQYF	TGTGCCAGCAGCCGGGGGGCGCGGGAGTATACGCAGTATTTT
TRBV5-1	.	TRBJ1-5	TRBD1	CASSFSGGRNQPQHF	TGCGCCAGCAGCTTCTCAGGGGGCAGAAATCAGCCCCAGCATTTT
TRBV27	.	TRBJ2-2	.	CASSLKWLATGELFF	TGTGCCAGCAGTTTAAAATGGTTGGCTACCGGGGAGCTGTTTTTT
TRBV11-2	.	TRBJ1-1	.	CASSPVANTEAFF	TGTGCCAGCAGCCCCGTAGCGAACACTGAAGCTTTCTTT
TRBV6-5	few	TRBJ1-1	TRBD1	CASSYRQGATEAFF	TGTGCCAGCAGTTATCGACAGGGGGCCACTGAAGCTTTCTTT
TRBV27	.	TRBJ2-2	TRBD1	CASSLTGFTGELFF	TGTGCCAGCAGTCTGACAGGGTTCACCGGGGAGCTGTTTTTT
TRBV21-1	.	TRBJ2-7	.	CASSKVNLSGYKAGGPYEQYF	TGTGCCAGCAGCAAAGTTAATCTTTCAGGGTATAAAGCAGGGGGACCCTACGAGCAGTACTTC
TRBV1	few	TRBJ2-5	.	CTSSQGGPSAPQETQYF	TGCACCAGCAGCCAAGGGGGCCCTAGCGCCCCGCAAGAGACCCAGTACTTC
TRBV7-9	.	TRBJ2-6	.	CASSFAGSGANVLTF	TGTGCCAGCAGCTTCGCGGGCTCTGGGGCCAACGTCCTGACTTTC
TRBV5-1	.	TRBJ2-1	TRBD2	CASSRWAGGGNEQFF	TGCGCCAGCAGCCGTTGGGCGGGAGGTGGGAATGAGCAGTTCTTC
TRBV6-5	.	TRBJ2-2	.	CASTKGGGGSGELFF	TGTGCCAGCACCAAGGGGGGGGGCGGATCCGGGGAGCTGTTTTTT
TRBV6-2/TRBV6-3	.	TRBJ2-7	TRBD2	CASSRTSGSPSYEQYF	TGTGCCAGCAGTCGCACTAGCGGGAGTCCCTCCTACGAGCAGTACTTC
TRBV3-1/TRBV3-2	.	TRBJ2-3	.	CASSPRGGPSTQYF	TGTGCCAGCAGCCCCCGGGGTGGGCCGAGTACGCAGTATTTT
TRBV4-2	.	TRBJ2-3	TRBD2	CASSQEEAGGADTQYF	TGTGCCAGCAGCCAAGAGGAGGCGGGGGGGGCAGATACGCAGTATTTT
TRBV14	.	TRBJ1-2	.	CASSQVHSYGYTF	TGTGCCAGCAGCCAAGTCCACAGCTATGGCTACACCTTC
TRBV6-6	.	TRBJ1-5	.	CASSGDRFNQPQHF	TGTGCCAGCAGTGGCGACAGATTCAATCAGCCCCAGCATTTT
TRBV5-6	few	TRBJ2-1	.	CASSDISSYNEQFF	TGTGCCAGCAGTGACATTAGCTCCTACAATGAGCAGTTCTTC
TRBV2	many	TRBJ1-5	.	CASSVEGSNQPQHF	TGTGCCAGTTCTGTTGAGGGAAGCAATCAGCCCCAGCATTTT
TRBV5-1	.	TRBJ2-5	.	CASSLGGQSQETQYF	TGCGCCAGCAGCTTGGGCGGACAGAGCCAAGAGACCCAGTACTTC
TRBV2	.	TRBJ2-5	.	CATRGSGFDGQETQYF	TGTGCCACCAGAGGGAGCGGGTTCGACGGACAAGAGACCCAGTACTTC
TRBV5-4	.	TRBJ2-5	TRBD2	CASRIAGSETQYF	TGTGCCAGCAGAATAGCGGGGTCAGAGACCCAGTACTTC
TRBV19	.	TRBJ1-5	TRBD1	CAISRDRDQPQHF	TGTGCCATTTCCCGGGACAGGGATCAGCCCCAGCATTTT